This passage covers 10 T cell receptor beta chains from one sample sequenced in a study of blood T cell repertoires in COVID-19. This table comes from immunoSEQ multiplex PCR, and its TCRdb copy is limited to in-frame clones, with some not included. The table lists about 140,000 clones, roughly 88% of them singletons. The sequenced sample consisted of peripheral blood. Receptors were obtained from a woman aged 55-75 years with acute or convalescent COVID-19.

CDR3 coding DNA: TGTGCCAGCAGCTTCGGGACAGGGGGAACCGGGGAGCTGTTTTTT. Protein sequence: CASSFGTGGTGELFF. V gene TRBV7-2 combines with J gene TRBJ2-2, with TRBD1 matching over 11 bases. CDR3 length: 15 residues. CDR1 is SGHTA and CDR2 is FQGNSA in the germline V gene. Unmatched junction bases numbered 2, after V lost 3 bases and J lost 5 bases.

The chain links TRBV7-3 to TRBJ1-2; no reliable D call. This CDR3 contains 14 residues. CDR1 SGHTA and CDR2 FQGTGA come from the germline V gene. The V end lost 0 bases, the J end lost 2 bases, and 7 bases lay between the germline ends. The CDR3: CASSLTSGNYGYTF. CDR3 in DNA: TGTGCCAGCAGCTTAACGTCGGGAAACTATGGCTACACCTTC.

The V call is TRBV27, the J call TRBJ1-1; 7 nucleotides match TRBD1. This CDR3 has 14 residues. J was trimmed by 5 bases and V by 6 bases; bases with no gene match: 9. Germline V gene data show CDR1 as MNHEY and CDR2 as SMNVEV (reference sequence). The CDR3 sequence is CASSPRGRYTEAFF. CDR3 nucleotide sequence: TGTGCCAGCAGCCCTAGGGGGCGGTATACTGAAGCTTTCTTT.

V is TRBV6-5 and J is TRBJ1-6; D not resolved. The CDR3 consists of 13 residues. With 4 bases removed from V and 8 bases from J, the gap between germline ends came to 9 bases. Germline CDR1 MNHEY, CDR2 SVGAGI. CDR3 DNA sequence: TGTGCCAGCAGTTTCGACTCGGATTCACCCCTCCACTTT. Protein sequence: CASSFDSDSPLHF.

The J gene is TRBJ2-2, the V gene TRBV7-2, with D perhaps TRBD1 (5 bases). The CDR3 consists of 16 residues. Trimming removed 2 bases at V and 5 bases at J, with 15 bases between. Germline V gives CDR1 SGHTA, CDR2 FQGNSA. CDR3 amino acids: CASSLFGTGRTGELFF. CDR3 sequence (DNA): TGTGCCAGCAGCTTATTCGGTACAGGAAGGACCGGGGAGCTGTTTTTT.

This chain joins TRBV5-1 and TRBJ2-2; weak D call: TRBD2 (6 bases). Trimming took off 6 bases at V and 3 bases at J, with 12 bases between the two ends. The germline V gene has CDR1 SGHRS and CDR2 YFSETQ. CDR3 size: 14 residues. The CDR3 protein is CASTGRSDTGELFF. For the CDR3, the DNA is TGCGCCAGCACAGGGAGGTCTGACACCGGGGAGCTGTTTTTT.

The chain has TRBV10-3 and TRBJ2-1, with 9 nucleotides matching TRBD1. The CDR3 is 15 amino acids. V was clipped by 6 bases and J by 8 bases; unmatched bases: 11. Germline lookup yields CDR1 ENHRY and CDR2 SYGVKD. The CDR3 region has the DNA TGTGCCATCAGAGCTGACAGGGGGGGAGCGGATGAGCAGTTCTTC. It translates to CAIRADRGGADEQFF.

The V and J genes are TRBV6-5 and TRBJ1-2, with TRBD1 matching over 9 bases. The V and J ends lost 6 bases and 3 bases, in that order; junction bases with no gene match: 5. The germline V gene encodes CDR1 MNHEY and CDR2 SVGAGI. This CDR3 comprises 14 residues. CDR3 coding DNA: TGTGCCAGCAGATCAGACAGGGGGGACTATGGCTACACCTTC. It specifies CASRSDRGDYGYTF.

This clone came up once. The chain recombines TRBV15 with TRBJ1-5; a weak D match, TRBD1 (6 bases). The CDR3 runs 15 residues. V was trimmed by 2 bases and J by 5 bases, leaving 13 bases between them. Germline assignment: CDR1 LNHNV and CDR2 YYDKDF (reference sequence). The CDR3 protein is CATSRLQGRDQPQHF. In DNA form, the CDR3 reads TGTGCCACCAGCAGATTACAGGGAAGGGATCAGCCCCAGCATTTT.

The V and J genes are TRBV3-1 (or the pseudogene TRBV3-2) and TRBJ2-1, with 10 bases matching TRBD1. Per germline, CDR1 LGHDT and CDR2 YNNKEL (reference sequence). The CDR3 has 14 residues. Trimming cost V 1 base and J 6 bases; bases outside gene matches: 0. The DNA for the CDR3 is TGTGCCAGCAGCCAAGGGGACAGGGGCAATGAGCAGTTCTTC. It yields the protein CASSQGDRGNEQFF.